This TCR beta chain was recovered during a study of CD8 T cells in ankylosing spondylitis. Overall study findings and caveats: Disease-associated clones were reportedly significantly overrepresented in matched ankylosing spondylitis synovial fluid.

Germline lookup yields CDR1 GTSNPN and CDR2 SVGIG (reference sequence). The length of the CDR3 is 13 residues. Trimming cost V 7 bases and J 3 bases; bases outside gene matches: 8. For this clonotype: Its antigen is not identified.

Generation of TCR beta libraries employed quantitative 5'-RACE incorporating molecular barcodes. TCRdb processed the 5' RACE reads anew with MiXCR; each CDR3 protein has one entry. This table holds 220,000 or so distinct CDR3 sequences, about 10% found once. This chain joins TRBV30 and TRBJ2-7, with 8 bases fitting TRBD2. Sequencing was carried out using blood, either unsorted or a sorted T cell fraction (not recorded which). This TCR was sampled from a male donor with ankylosing spondylitis or in good health (not recorded which). CDR3 amino acids: CALAGWDHYEQYF. DNA of the CDR3: TGTGCCTTAGCGGGGTGGGATCACTACGAGCAGTACTTC.